Listed below are T cell receptor beta chains from one sample, sequenced in a study of T cell clones after liver transplantation. Sequencing was performed with immunoSEQ multiplex PCR; in TCRdb, only in-frame clones are kept and a portion is missing. Of tens of thousands of clones in the sample, roughly 85% were seen once. Specimen: CD4+ T cells from blood, collected at the 22-month timepoint. The source of these receptors is a human patient who received a liver transplant. Some T cells may have originated in the graft donor. CDR3s include the opening cysteine and the closing phenylalanine or tryptophan. Each record gives: D gene, V gene, clone size, J gene, CDR3 protein, CDR3 DNA. D genes are given only for firm matches. Rows give clone size only sometimes, using once, few, many, or a class for an expanded clone.

-,TRBV2,-,TRBJ1-2,CASVYRGGPYGYTF,TGTGCCAGCGTTTACCGGGGGGGGCCTTATGGCTACACCTTC
-,TRBV6-5,few,TRBJ1-1,CASSYPGPGKAFF,TGTGCCAGCAGTTACCCGGGCCCAGGGAAAGCTTTCTTT
-,TRBV30,-,TRBJ1-1,CAWSAPPQVDGAFF,TGTGCCTGGAGTGCCCCTCCGCAGGTCGACGGGGCTTTCTTT
-,TRBV7-3,once,TRBJ2-1,CASSQAESSYNEQFF,TGTGCCAGCAGCCAAGCGGAAAGCTCCTACAATGAGCAGTTCTTC
-,TRBV7-8,-,TRBJ1-4,CASSPGVSGVGEKLFF,TGTGCCAGCAGTCCTGGGGTGTCGGGGGTGGGCGAAAAACTGTTTTTT
TRBD1,TRBV7-6,-,TRBJ1-2,CASSLGQGRYGYTF,TGTGCCAGCAGCTTGGGACAGGGAAGGTATGGCTACACCTTC
-,TRBV9,-,TRBJ2-5,CASSLGPLGETQYF,TGTGCCAGCAGCCTCGGACCTCTCGGGGAGACCCAGTACTTC
-,TRBV5-1,-,TRBJ1-4,CASSLSASNEKLFF,TGCGCCAGCAGCTTGTCCGCTTCTAATGAAAAACTGTTTTTT
TRBD1,TRBV19,-,TRBJ2-3,CASASGQGADTQYF,TGTGCCAGTGCCTCCGGACAGGGAGCAGATACGCAGTATTTT
-,TRBV19,few,TRBJ2-1,CASSPERASYNEQFF,TGTGCCAGTAGTCCCGAGCGGGCTTCCTACAATGAGCAGTTCTTC
-,TRBV11-3,-,TRBJ2-3,CASSLGGRTDTQYF,TGTGCCAGCAGCTTAGGGGGACGCACAGATACGCAGTATTTT
TRBD1,TRBV18,-,TRBJ1-4,CASFIDRADEKLFF,TGTGCCAGCTTCATTGACAGGGCGGATGAAAAACTGTTTTTT
-,TRBV5-1,once,TRBJ1-1,CASSPTHEAAEAFF,TGCGCCAGCAGCCCTACTCACGAAGCCGCTGAAGCTTTCTTT
TRBD2,TRBV27,-,TRBJ2-2,CASSLASGRGANTGELFF,TGTGCCAGCAGTTTGGCTAGCGGGAGAGGAGCGAACACCGGGGAGCTGTTTTTT
TRBD1,TRBV6-1,-,TRBJ1-2,CASGQAVYGYTF,TGTGCCAGCGGACAGGCCGTCTATGGCTACACCTTC
-,TRBV19,-,TRBJ1-1,CASSTGGGGTEAFF,TGTGCCAGTAGTACCGGCGGCGGAGGTACTGAAGCTTTCTTT
-,TRBV7-9,few,TRBJ1-3,CASILGRTGNTIYF,TGTGCCAGCATACTCGGACGGACTGGAAACACCATATATTTT
-,TRBV4-3,-,TRBJ1-2,CASSQAPGSPYGYTF,TGCGCCAGCAGCCAAGCCCCCGGGAGCCCCTATGGCTACACCTTC
-,TRBV2,-,TRBJ2-3,CASILMRRPSYETDTQYF,TGTGCCAGCATCCTGATGAGACGCCCGTCGTATGAGACAGATACGCAGTATTTT
TRBD2,TRBV25-1,-,TRBJ2-5,CASSRLAGPAETQYF,TGTGCCAGCAGTCGACTAGCGGGGCCAGCGGAGACCCAGTACTTC
TRBD1,TRBV6-5,-,TRBJ2-2,CASVKQGAAGELFF,TGTGCCAGCGTCAAACAGGGGGCGGCCGGGGAGCTGTTTTTT
TRBD1,TRBV7-2,-,TRBJ1-2,CASSRGGDRTYGYTF,TGTGCCAGCAGCCGGGGTGGGGACAGAACCTATGGCTACACCTTC
-,TRBV5-1,-,TRBJ2-7,CASSSTGAPGYSLEQYF,TGCGCCAGCAGCTCAACAGGAGCTCCCGGGTATTCCCTCGAGCAGTACTTC
TRBD2,TRBV18,-,TRBJ2-7,CASRGAYEQYF,TGTGCCAGCCGGGGGGCCTACGAGCAGTACTTC
-,TRBV21-1,-,TRBJ2-7,CASSILALAPNLVRQYF,TGTGCCAGCAGCATACTAGCGCTTGCACCAAATCTGGTAAGGCAGTACTTC
TRBD2,TRBV5-6,-,TRBJ2-5,CASTLSPTSGGWETQYF,TGTGCCAGCACTCTGTCTCCTACTAGCGGGGGTTGGGAGACCCAGTACTTC
TRBD2,TRBV19,-,TRBJ2-2,CASRKEGRGTGELFF,TGTGCCAGTAGGAAAGAGGGGAGGGGCACCGGGGAGCTGTTTTTT
-,TRBV7-6,once,TRBJ2-7,CASSPTGERKYF,TGTGCCAGCAGCCCAACGGGAGAGCGGAAGTACTTC
TRBD2,TRBV7-3,-,TRBJ2-1,CASSLSSGVYNEQFF,TGTGCCAGCAGCTTAAGTAGCGGGGTCTACAATGAGCAGTTCTTC
TRBD2,TRBV7-6,-,TRBJ2-7,CASSLGGGATYEQYF,TGTGCCAGCAGCTTAGGCGGGGGGGCCACTTACGAGCAGTACTTC
-,TRBV7-2,many,TRBJ1-5,CASSLGPGGSGQPQHF,TGTGCCAGCAGCTTAGGACCTGGGGGCTCGGGTCAGCCCCAGCATTTT
TRBD2,TRBV6-1,-,TRBJ2-7,CASSAPSGRGPSYEQYF,TGTGCCAGCAGTGCACCGAGCGGGAGAGGACCTAGCTACGAGCAGTACTTC
-,TRBV6-6,-,TRBJ2-1,CASSYRIENEQFF,TGTGCCAGCAGTTACCGTATTGAAAATGAGCAGTTCTTC
-,TRBV4-2,-,TRBJ2-5,CASSQEKAGEVAQYF,TGTGCCAGCAGCCAAGAAAAGGCTGGGGAAGTGGCCCAGTACTTC
-,TRBV29-1,-,TRBJ2-3,CSVTPPRRTPSTDTQYF,TGCAGCGTTACCCCCCCCCGTCGGACTCCGTCAACAGATACGCAGTATTTT
-,TRBV7-9,few,TRBJ1-1,CASSPGPNTEAFF,TGTGCCAGCAGCCCCGGGCCGAACACTGAAGCTTTCTTT
TRBD1,TRBV4-2,-,TRBJ2-5,CASSQEQGAMGETQYF,TGTGCCAGCAGCCAAGAACAGGGGGCGATGGGGGAGACCCAGTACTTC
TRBD1,TRBV6-1,-,TRBJ2-5,CASSDRGPEYF,TGTGCCAGCAGCGATAGGGGGCCCGAGTACTTC
-,TRBV20-1,-,TRBJ2-7,CSASTWREQYF,TGCAGTGCTAGTACGTGGCGGGAGCAGTACTTC
-,TRBV5-6,-,TRBJ1-1,CASSFRLRGGTEAFF,TGTGCCAGCAGCTTTCGTTTGAGGGGTGGCACTGAAGCTTTCTTT
-,TRBV6-1,-,TRBJ1-1,CASSGEKNTEAFF,TGTGCCAGCAGTGGGGAGAAGAACACTGAAGCTTTCTTT
TRBD1,TRBV5-1,-,TRBJ2-3,CASKQGATDTQYF,TGCGCCAGCAAACAGGGGGCAACAGATACGCAGTATTTT
-,TRBV2,-,TRBJ1-5,CASSEDSSNQPQHF,TGTGCCAGCAGTGAAGACAGTAGCAATCAGCCCCAGCATTTT
-,TRBV19,-,TRBJ1-6,CASSVFAEFDSPLHF,TGTGCCAGTAGTGTGTTTGCGGAATTTGATTCACCCCTCCACTTT
-,TRBV5-1,-,TRBJ2-3,CASSLAGSTDTQYF,TGCGCCAGCAGCTTGGCCGGTAGCACAGATACGCAGTATTTT
-,TRBV10-3,-,TRBJ1-5,CATPGQPQHF,TGTGCCACCCCCGGTCAACCCCAGCATTTT
-,TRBV15,-,TRBJ2-3,CATSSSGVSTDTQYF,TGTGCCACCAGCAGCTCTGGCGTTAGCACAGATACGCAGTATTTT
TRBD1,TRBV5-4,-,TRBJ2-2,CASSSPRGDRSTGELFF,TGTGCCAGCAGCTCCCCCCGTGGGGACAGATCCACCGGGGAGCTGTTTTTT
TRBD2,TRBV7-2,-,TRBJ2-3,CASSKTSGGGDTQYF,TGTGCCAGCAGCAAGACTAGCGGGGGAGGAGATACGCAGTATTTT
-,TRBV7-2,-,TRBJ2-3,CASSLAGPPGDTQYF,TGTGCCAGCAGCTTGGCGGGTCCTCCAGGAGATACGCAGTATTTT
TRBD1,TRBV18,-,TRBJ1-1,CASSRDREAFF,TGTGCCAGCTCCCGGGACAGGGAAGCTTTCTTT
-,TRBV27,many,TRBJ1-1,CASSPRPANTEAFF,TGTGCCAGCAGTCCCAGGCCAGCGAACACTGAAGCTTTCTTT
-,TRBV18,once,TRBJ1-1,CASSPPSSGVPEAFF,TGTGCCAGCTCACCACCTAGTTCAGGGGTCCCAGAAGCTTTCTTT
-,TRBV21-1,-,TRBJ1-2,CASSKARTPFNYGYTF,TGTGCCAGCAGCAAAGCTAGGACACCTTTCAACTATGGCTACACCTTC
TRBD2,TRBV6-6,-,TRBJ2-5,CASHAGTSVQTQYF,TGTGCCAGCCATGCCGGGACTAGCGTCCAGACCCAGTACTTC
TRBD2,TRBV9,-,TRBJ2-5,CASSTSGGEETQYF,TGTGCCAGCAGCACCAGCGGGGGGGAAGAGACCCAGTACTTC
-,TRBV12-5,-,TRBJ1-2,CASGEQGAGYGYTF,TGTGCTAGTGGGGAACAGGGCGCCGGCTATGGCTACACCTTC
TRBD2,TRBV9,-,TRBJ2-3,CASSVEDSGSTDTQYF,TGTGCCAGCAGCGTAGAGGATAGCGGGAGCACAGATACGCAGTATTTT
-,TRBV6-5,-,TRBJ2-2,CASSSHSENTGELFF,TGTGCCAGCAGTTCCCACTCAGAAAACACCGGGGAGCTGTTTTTT
-,TRBV5-1,once,TRBJ2-3,CASSSGTPSTDTQYF,TGCGCCAGCAGCTCCGGGACTCCCAGCACAGATACGCAGTATTTT